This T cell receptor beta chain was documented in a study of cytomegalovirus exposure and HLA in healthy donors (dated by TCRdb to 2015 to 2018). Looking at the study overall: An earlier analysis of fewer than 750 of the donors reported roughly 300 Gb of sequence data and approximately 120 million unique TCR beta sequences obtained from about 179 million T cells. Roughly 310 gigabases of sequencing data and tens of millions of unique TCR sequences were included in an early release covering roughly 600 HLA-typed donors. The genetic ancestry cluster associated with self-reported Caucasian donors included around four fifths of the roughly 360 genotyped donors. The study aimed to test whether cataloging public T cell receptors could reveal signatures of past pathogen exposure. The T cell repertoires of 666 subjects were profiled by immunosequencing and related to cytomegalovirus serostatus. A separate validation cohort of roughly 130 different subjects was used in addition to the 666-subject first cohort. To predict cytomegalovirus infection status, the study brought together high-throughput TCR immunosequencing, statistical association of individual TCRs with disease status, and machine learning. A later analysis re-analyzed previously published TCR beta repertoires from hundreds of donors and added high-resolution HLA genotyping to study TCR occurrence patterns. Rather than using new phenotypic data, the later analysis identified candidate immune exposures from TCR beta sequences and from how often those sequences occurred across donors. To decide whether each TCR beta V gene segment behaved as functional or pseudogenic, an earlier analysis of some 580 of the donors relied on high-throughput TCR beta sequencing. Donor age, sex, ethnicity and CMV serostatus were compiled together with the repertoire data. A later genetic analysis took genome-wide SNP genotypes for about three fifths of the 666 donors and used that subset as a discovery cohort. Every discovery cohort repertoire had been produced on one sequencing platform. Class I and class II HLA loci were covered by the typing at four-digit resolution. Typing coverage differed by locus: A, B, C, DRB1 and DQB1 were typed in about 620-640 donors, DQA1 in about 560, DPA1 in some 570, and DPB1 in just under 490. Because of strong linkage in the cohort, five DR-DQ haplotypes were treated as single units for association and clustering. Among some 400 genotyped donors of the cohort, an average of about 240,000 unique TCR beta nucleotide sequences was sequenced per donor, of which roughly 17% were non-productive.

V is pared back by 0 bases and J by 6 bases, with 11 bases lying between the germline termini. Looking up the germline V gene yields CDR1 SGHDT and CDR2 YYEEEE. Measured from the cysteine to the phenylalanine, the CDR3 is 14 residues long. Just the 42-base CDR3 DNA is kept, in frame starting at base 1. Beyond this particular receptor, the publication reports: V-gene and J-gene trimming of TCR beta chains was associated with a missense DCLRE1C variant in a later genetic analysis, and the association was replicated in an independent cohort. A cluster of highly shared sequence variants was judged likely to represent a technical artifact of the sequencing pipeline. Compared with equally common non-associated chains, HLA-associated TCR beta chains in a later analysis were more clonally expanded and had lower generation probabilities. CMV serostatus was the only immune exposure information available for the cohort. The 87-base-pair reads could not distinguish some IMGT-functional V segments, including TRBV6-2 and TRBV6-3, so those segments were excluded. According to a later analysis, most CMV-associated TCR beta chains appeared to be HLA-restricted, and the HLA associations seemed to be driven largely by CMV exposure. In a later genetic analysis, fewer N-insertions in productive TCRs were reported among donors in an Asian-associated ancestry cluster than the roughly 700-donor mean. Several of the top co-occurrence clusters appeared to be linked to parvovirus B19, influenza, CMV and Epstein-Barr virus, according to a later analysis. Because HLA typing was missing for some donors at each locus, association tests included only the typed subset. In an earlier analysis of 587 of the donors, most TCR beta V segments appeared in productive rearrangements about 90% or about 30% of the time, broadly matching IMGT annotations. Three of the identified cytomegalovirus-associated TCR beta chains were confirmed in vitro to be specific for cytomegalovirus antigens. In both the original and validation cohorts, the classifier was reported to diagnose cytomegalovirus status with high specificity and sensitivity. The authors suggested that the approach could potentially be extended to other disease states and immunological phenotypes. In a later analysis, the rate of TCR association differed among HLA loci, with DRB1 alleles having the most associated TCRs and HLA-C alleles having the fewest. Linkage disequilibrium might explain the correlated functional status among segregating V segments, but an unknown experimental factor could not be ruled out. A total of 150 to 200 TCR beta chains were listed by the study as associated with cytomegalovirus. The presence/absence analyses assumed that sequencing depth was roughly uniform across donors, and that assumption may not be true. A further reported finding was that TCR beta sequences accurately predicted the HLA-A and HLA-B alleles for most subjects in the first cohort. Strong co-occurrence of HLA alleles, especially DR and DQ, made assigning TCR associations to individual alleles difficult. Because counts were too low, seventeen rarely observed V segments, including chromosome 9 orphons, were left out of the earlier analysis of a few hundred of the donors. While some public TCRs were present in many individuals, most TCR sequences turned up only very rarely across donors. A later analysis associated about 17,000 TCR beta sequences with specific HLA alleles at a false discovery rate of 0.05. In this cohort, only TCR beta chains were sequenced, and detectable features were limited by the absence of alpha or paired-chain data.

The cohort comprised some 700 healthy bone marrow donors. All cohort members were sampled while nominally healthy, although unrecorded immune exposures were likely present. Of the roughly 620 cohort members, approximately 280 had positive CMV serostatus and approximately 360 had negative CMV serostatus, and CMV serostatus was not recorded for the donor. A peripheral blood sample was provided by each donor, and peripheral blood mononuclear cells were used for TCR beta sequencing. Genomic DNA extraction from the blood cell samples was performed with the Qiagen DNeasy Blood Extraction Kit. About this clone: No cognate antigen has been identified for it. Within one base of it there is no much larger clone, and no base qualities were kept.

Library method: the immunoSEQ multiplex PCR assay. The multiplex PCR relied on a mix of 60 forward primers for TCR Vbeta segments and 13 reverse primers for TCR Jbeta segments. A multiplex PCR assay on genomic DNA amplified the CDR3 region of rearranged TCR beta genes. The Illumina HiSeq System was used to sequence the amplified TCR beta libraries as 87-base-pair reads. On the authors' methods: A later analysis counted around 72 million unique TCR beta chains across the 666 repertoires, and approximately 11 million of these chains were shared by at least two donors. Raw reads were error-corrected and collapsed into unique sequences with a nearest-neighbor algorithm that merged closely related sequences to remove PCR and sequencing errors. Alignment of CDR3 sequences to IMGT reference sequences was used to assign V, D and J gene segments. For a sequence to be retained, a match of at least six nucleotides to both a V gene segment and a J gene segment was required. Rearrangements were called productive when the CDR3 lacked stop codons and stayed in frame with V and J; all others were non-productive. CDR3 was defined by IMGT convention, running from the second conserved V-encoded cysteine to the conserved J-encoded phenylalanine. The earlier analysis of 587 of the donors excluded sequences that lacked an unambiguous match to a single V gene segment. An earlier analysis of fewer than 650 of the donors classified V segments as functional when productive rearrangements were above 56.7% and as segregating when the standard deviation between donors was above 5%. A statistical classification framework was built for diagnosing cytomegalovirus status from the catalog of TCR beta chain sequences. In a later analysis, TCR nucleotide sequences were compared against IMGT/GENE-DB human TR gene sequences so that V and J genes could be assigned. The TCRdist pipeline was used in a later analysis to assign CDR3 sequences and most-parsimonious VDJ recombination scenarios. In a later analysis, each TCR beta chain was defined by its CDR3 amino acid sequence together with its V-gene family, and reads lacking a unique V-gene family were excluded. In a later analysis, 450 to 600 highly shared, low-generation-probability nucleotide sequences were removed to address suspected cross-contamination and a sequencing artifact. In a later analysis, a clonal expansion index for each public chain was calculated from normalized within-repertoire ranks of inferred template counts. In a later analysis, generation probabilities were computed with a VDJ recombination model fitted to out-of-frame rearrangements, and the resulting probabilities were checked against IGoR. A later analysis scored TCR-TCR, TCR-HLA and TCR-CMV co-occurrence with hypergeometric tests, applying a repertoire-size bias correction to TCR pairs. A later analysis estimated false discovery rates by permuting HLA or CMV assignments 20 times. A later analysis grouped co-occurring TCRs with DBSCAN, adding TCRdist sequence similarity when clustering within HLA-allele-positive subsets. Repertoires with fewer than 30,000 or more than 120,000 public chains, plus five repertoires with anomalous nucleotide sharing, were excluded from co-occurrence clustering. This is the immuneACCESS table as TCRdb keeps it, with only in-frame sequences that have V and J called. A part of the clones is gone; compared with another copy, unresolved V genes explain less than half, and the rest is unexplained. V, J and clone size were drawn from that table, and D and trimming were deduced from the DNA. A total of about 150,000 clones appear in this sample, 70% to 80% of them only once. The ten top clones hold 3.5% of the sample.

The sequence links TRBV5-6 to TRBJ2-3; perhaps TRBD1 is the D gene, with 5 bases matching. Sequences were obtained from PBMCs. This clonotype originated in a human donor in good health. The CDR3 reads CASSLGTILDTQYF. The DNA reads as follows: TGTGCCAGCAGCTTGGGGACAATTCTCGATACGCAGTATTTT.